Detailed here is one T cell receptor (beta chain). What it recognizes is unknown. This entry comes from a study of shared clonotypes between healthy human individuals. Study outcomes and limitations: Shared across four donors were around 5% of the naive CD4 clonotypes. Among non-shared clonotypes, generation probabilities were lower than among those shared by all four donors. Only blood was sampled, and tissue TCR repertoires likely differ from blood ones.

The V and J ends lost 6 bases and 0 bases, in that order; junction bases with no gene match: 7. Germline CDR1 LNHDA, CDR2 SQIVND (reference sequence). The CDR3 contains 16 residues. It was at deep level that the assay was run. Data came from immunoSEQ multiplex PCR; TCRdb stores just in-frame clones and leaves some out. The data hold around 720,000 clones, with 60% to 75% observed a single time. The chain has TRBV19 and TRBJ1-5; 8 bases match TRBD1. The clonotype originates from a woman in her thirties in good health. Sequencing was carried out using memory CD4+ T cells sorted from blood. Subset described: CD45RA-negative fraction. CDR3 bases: TGTGCCAGTAGGAGACAGGGGTCCTATAGCAATCAGCCCCAGCATTTT. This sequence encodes CASRRQGSYSNQPQHF.